The 26 T cell receptor beta chains below come from one sample, sequenced in a study of identical twins. Each CDR3 protein gets one entry after TCRdb re-called the 5' RACE reads with MiXCR. This sample has over 550,000 distinct CDR3 sequences, with just over 7% found just once. The data also belong to a second study, concerning yellow fever vaccine responses in identical twins.

The sample comprised PBMCs. Receptor source: a woman aged 18-30 years in good health.

The CDR3 spells CASSLEGLIQETQYF. CDR3 DNA: TGTGCCAGCAGCTTGGAAGGACTGATACAAGAGACCCAGTACTTC. V and J are TRBV5-6 and TRBJ2-5, with D possibly being TRBD2 (5 bases). In germline, CDR1 is SGHDT, CDR2 YYEEEE. V lost 0 bases to trimming and J lost 2 bases, with 11 bases between them. The CDR3 consists of 15 residues.

This clonotype was observed many times. The chain employs TRBV12-3 or TRBV12-4 and TRBJ2-7; no clear D gene. This CDR3 is 13 amino acids long. Trimming cost V 3 bases and J 4 bases, with 10 bases left between them. In nucleotides, the CDR3 is TGTGCCAGCAGTTTTGGTCCTGCGTACGAGCAGTACTTC. Protein sequence: CASSFGPAYEQYF.

A few counts support this clonotype. J is TRBJ2-1 and V is TRBV3-1; TRBD2 matches 9 bases. The germline CDR1 and CDR2 sequences are LGHDT and YNNKEL (reference sequence). V shed 0 bases, J shed 5 bases, and the junction held 5 bases outside the gene matches. There are 16 residues in the CDR3. The CDR3 sequence: CASSQDRLAGNNEQFF. In nucleotides, the CDR3 is TGTGCCAGCAGCCAAGATCGGCTAGCGGGGAACAATGAGCAGTTCTTC.

This clonotype was counted many times. The chain combines TRBV20-1 with TRBJ1-2; 10 bases map to TRBD1. CDR1 is DFQATT and CDR2 is SNEGSKA in the germline V gene (reference sequence). V shed 5 bases and J 7 bases; nucleotides not matched to a gene: 7. The CDR3 spans 13 residues. In DNA form, the CDR3 reads TGCAGTGCTGCGGACAGGGGGGTTTTTGGCTACACCTTC. This sequence encodes CSAADRGVFGYTF.

CDR3 DNA: TGTGCCAGCAGCTTCCGGGACACAACCTACAATGAGCAGTTCTTC. Translation gives CASSFRDTTYNEQFF. The gene calls are TRBV7-8 and TRBJ2-1; D possibly corresponds to TRBD1 (6 bases). Germline CDR1 and CDR2: SGHVS and FQNEAQ. Deletions cut 3 bases from V and 2 bases from J, with 11 bases between. This CDR3 contains 15 residues. Looking up the rest from reference TRBV7-8 and TRBJ2-1 gives the full variable domain: GAGVSQSPRYKVAKRGQDVALRCDPISGHVSLFWYQQALGQGPEFLTYFQNEAQLDKSGLPSDRFFAERPEGSVSTLKIQRTQQEDSAVYLCASSFRDTTYNEQFFGPGTRLTVL.

This clonotype was seen a handful of times. The rearrangement links TRBV7-9 to TRBJ2-5; TRBD1 is a possible D gene (5 bases). V was shortened by 5 bases and J by 4 bases, with 14 bases between the two germline ends. This CDR3 is built from 14 residues. The germline CDR1 and CDR2 sequences are SEHNR and FQNEAQ (reference sequence). The CDR3 sequence is CASSPLPGLETQYF. CDR3 nucleotides: TGTGCCAGCAGCCCCCTCCCAGGGCTAGAGACCCAGTACTTC. The variable domain in full, with the rest retrieved from reference TRBV7-9 and TRBJ2-5, is DTGVSQNPRHKITKRGQNVTFRCDPISEHNRLYWYRQTLGQGPEFLTYFQNEAQLEKSRLLSDRFSAERPKGSFSTLEIQRTEQGDSAMYLCASSPLPGLETQYFGPGTRLLVL.

This clonotype was observed a few times. This chain uses TRBV6-6 with TRBJ1-5; maybe TRBD1 (5 bases). V gave up 6 bases and J gave up 4 bases, with 10 bases separating them. The CDR3 has 13 amino acids. Germline V gene sequence: CDR1 MNHNY, CDR2 SVGAGI (reference sequence). The CDR3 sequence: CASSPRVNQPQHF. The CDR3 nucleotides are TGTGCCAGCAGCCCCAGGGTAAATCAGCCCCAGCATTTT.

This clonotype was found a few times. The gene calls are TRBV2 and TRBJ1-5; D not certain. CDR3 length: 16 residues. CDR1 is SNHLY, CDR2 FYNNEI, per germline. With 2 bases removed from V and 0 bases from J, the gap between germline ends came to 11 bases. CDR3 region: CASSEPEFYSNQPQHF. The CDR3 nucleotides read TGTGCCAGCAGTGAACCCGAATTTTATAGCAATCAGCCCCAGCATTTT.

In this sample, this clonotype turned up many times. The CDR3 here is CASSSRGDQPQHF. In DNA, the CDR3 is TGTGCCAGCAGCTCTAGAGGGGATCAGCCCCAGCATTTT. The gene calls are TRBV7-2 and TRBJ1-5; TRBD1 might be the D (5 bases). Germline V CDR1 and CDR2: SGHTA, FQGNSA. CDR3 size: 13 residues. Trimming removed 4 bases from V and 5 bases from J, with 9 bases in between.

This clonotype has more than one count but fewer than ten. V and J are TRBV5-5 and TRBJ2-7; TRBD1 or TRBD2 may be the D gene (5 bases each). Germline V gives CDR1 SGHKS, CDR2 YYEKEE (reference sequence). The CDR3 runs to 16 residues. The V gene lost 0 bases and the J gene lost 2 bases, with 15 bases spanning the gap. This chain's CDR3 is CASSLAAWDVAYEQYF. The CDR3 nucleotides are TGTGCCAGCAGCTTGGCCGCATGGGACGTTGCCTACGAGCAGTACTTC.

The CDR3 DNA is TGTGCCAGCAGCCCACCGAGGAGCGGGCAGTTCTTC. Amino acid sequence: CASSPPRSGQFF. The chain is built from TRBV7-2 and TRBJ2-1, with a tentative D call TRBD2 (5 bases). Germline CDR1 SGHTA, CDR2 FQGNSA. This CDR3 has 12 amino acids. Trimming took 5 bases from V and 12 from J, leaving 14 bases between them.

This clonotype has at least ten counts. The V gene is TRBV3-1, the J gene TRBJ2-1; 8 nucleotides align to TRBD2. Looked up from germline, CDR1 is LGHDT and CDR2 is YNNKEL (reference sequence). V lost 4 bases to trimming and J lost 5 bases; unmatched junction nucleotides: 10. The CDR3 has 16 residues. The CDR3 here is CASSPRVAGQHNEQFF. The CDR3 DNA follows: TGTGCCAGCAGCCCCCGGGTAGCGGGACAACACAATGAGCAGTTCTTC.

This clonotype occurred many times. The chain links TRBV21-1 to TRBJ2-1; the listed D gene, TRBD1, was not tested against the DNA. TRBV21-1 is classified as a pseudogene. The CDR3 covers 14 residues. The CDR3 DNA is TGTGCCAGCAAGGGACAGGGTAAGGACAATGAGCAGTTCTTC. Protein sequence: CASKGQGKDNEQFF.

The chain couples TRBV7-9 to TRBJ2-2, with D possibly being TRBD2 (6 bases). V lost 7 bases and J lost 1, with 16 bases in between. CDR1 and CDR2 from the germline V gene are SEHNR and FQNEAQ (reference sequence). This CDR3 region has 16 residues. CDR3 nucleotide sequence: TGTGCCAGCATCCCTTGGGGGGAACGGAACACCGGGGAGCTGTTTTTT. It is translated as CASIPWGERNTGELFF.

This clonotype was seen more than once but under ten times. The genes are TRBV28 and TRBJ2-7, with D possibly matching TRBD1 (6 bases). Trimming removed 6 bases at V and 2 bases at J, with 17 bases between. The germline V gene encodes CDR1 MDHEN and CDR2 SYDVKM. This CDR3 has 15 residues. The CDR3 nucleotides are TGTGCCAGCAGGTCGACCGACAGGAATACCTACGAGCAGTACTTC. Encoded protein: CASRSTDRNTYEQYF.

The table lists this clonotype with many counts. This chain links TRBV12-3 or TRBV12-4 with TRBJ2-5, with 7 bases that match TRBD1. The CDR3 covers 13 residues. Trimming removed 6 bases from V and 1 base from J; junction bases left unmatched: 2. The CDR3 loop reads CASRRDSQETQYF. The CDR3 DNA sequence: TGTGCCAGCAGACGGGACAGCCAAGAGACCCAGTACTTC.

This clonotype was counted ten times or more. The gene calls are TRBV27 and TRBJ2-2; either TRBD1 or TRBD2 may supply D (5 bases each). This CDR3 comprises 15 residues. Trimming pared 6 bases from V and 5 bases from J, leaving 16 bases between. In germline, CDR1 is MNHEY, CDR2 SMNVEV (reference sequence). Written as DNA, the CDR3 is TGTGCCAGCAGAACCCGGGACGTGGGGACCGGGGAGCTGTTTTTT. This sequence encodes CASRTRDVGTGELFF.

This clonotype was counted at least ten times. This rearrangement joins TRBV5-1 to TRBJ1-2; 10 nucleotides align to TRBD1. CDR1 is SGHRS and CDR2 is YFSETQ in the germline V gene. V gave up 2 bases and J gave up 2 bases; unmatched junction bases: 6. The CDR3 length is 16 residues. The CDR3 nucleotides read TGCGCCAGCAGCTTAAATCCGGGACAGGGGAACTATGGCTACACCTTC. This gives the protein CASSLNPGQGNYGYTF.

The chain uses TRBV28 and TRBJ2-6; D may be TRBD1 or TRBD2 (5 bases each). The CDR3 sequence is 13 residues long. CDR1 is MDHEN, CDR2 SYDVKM, per germline. The V end was cut by 6 bases, the J end by 6 bases, with 9 bases between. CDR3 protein: CASSSGTANVLTF. In DNA form, the CDR3 reads TGTGCCAGCAGCTCCGGGACGGCCAACGTCCTGACTTTC.

The table lists this clonotype with a few counts. The CDR3 loop reads CASSYGGGDTTNYGYTF. The CDR3 DNA follows: TGTGCCAGCAGTTACGGGGGTGGGGACACGACTAACTATGGCTACACCTTC. The chain combines TRBV6-5 with TRBJ1-2; weak D call: TRBD1 (6 bases). The ends were cut back, 2 bases at V and 0 bases at J, with 16 bases in the middle. The CDR3 loop spans 17 amino acids. Germline V gene data show CDR1 as MNHEY and CDR2 as SVGAGI.

The gene calls are TRBV20-1 and TRBJ1-6; 8 bases are shared with TRBD1. This CDR3 contains 16 residues. Per germline, CDR1 DFQATT and CDR2 SNEGSKA (reference sequence). The trim removed 5 bases at V and 5 bases at J, leaving 11 bases unmatched. The CDR3 DNA is TGCAGTGCTCCTATTGGGACAGGCACGAATAATTCACCCCTCCACTTT. The encoded protein is CSAPIGTGTNNSPLHF.

This clonotype was observed many times. For the CDR3, the DNA is TGTGCCAGCAGCCCGACCGGGACATCCTACGAGCAGTACTTC. Its translation: CASSPTGTSYEQYF. This chain links TRBV3-1 with TRBJ2-7; D might be TRBD1 (6 bases). Trimming removed 4 bases at V and 1 base at J, with 11 bases between. This CDR3 region has 14 residues. Germline V CDR1 and CDR2: LGHDT, YNNKEL (reference sequence).

The V call is TRBV4-1, the J call TRBJ2-1, with 10 bases matching TRBD2. The V gene's germline CDR1 is MGHRA and CDR2 YSYEKL. V lost 5 bases to trimming and J lost 8 bases; unmatched junction nucleotides: 9. CDR3 length: 15 amino acids. The CDR3 DNA follows: TGCGCCAGCAGCACTGAGCGGGGGGGCTTAGATGAGCAGTTCTTC. This codes for CASSTERGGLDEQFF.

The J gene is TRBJ1-1, the V gene TRBV5-1, with 12 bases matching TRBD1. This CDR3 region has 17 residues. J was trimmed by 3 bases and V by 4 bases; bases with no gene match: 10. CDR1 SGHRS and CDR2 YFSETQ come from the germline V gene. CDR3 amino acids: CASSVGQGAIDYTEAFF. CDR3 DNA: TGCGCCAGCAGCGTGGGACAGGGGGCGATCGACTACACTGAAGCTTTCTTT.

This clonotype was seen a handful of times. CDR3 region: CASNTDTQYF. The CDR3 DNA sequence: TGTGCCAGCAACACAGATACGCAGTATTTT. The genes are TRBV2 and TRBJ2-3; D remains ambiguous. The CDR3 runs to 10 residues. V lost 7 bases and J 2 bases, leaving 1 base between the germline ends. Germline values: CDR1 SNHLY, CDR2 FYNNEI.

V is TRBV4-1 and J is TRBJ2-1; 10 positions agree with TRBD2. The germline CDR1 and CDR2 sequences are MGHRA and YSYEKL. The CDR3 has 18 amino acids. V gave up 2 bases and J gave up 3 bases; unmatched junction bases: 10. Written as DNA, the CDR3 is TGCGCCAGCAGCCAACCAACTAGCGGGATATGGGTCTACAATGAGCAGTTCTTC. Translated: CASSQPTSGIWVYNEQFF.